The following is a TCR beta chain sequence with its context. The data are from a study of blood T cell repertoires in COVID-19. Study-wide context: In each case, the material was cDNA or gDNA derived from T cells, B-cell-depleted T cells, or PBMCs.

Some clones are missing from TCRdb's copy, which holds only in-frame ones; the method was immunoSEQ multiplex PCR. There are about 270,000 clones in the sample; approximately 90% occur only once, and about 4% lies in the top ten. This sequence was found in a woman under 40 with acute COVID-19. Specimen: PBMCs or T cells enriched from blood (not recorded which).

The CDR3 is CASSHLGTGFSYEQYF. As DNA, the CDR3 is TGTGCCAGCTCACACCTCGGGACAGGGTTTTCCTACGAGCAGTACTTC. The chain links TRBV18 to TRBJ2-7; 9 bases agree with TRBD1. This CDR3 region has 16 residues. Germline assignment: CDR1 KGHSH and CDR2 LQKENI. After removal of 4 bases from V and 1 base from J, the junction contained 8 bases not matched to a gene.